These 31 T cell receptor beta chains share one sample of origin, sequenced in a study of blood T cell repertoires in COVID-19. The assay was immunoSEQ multiplex PCR, and TCRdb's table has in-frame clones only and misses some. The data show roughly 200,000 clones, with less than 90% seen just once and roughly 1.7% held by the top ten. The material sequenced was peripheral blood. The receptor set was obtained from a man between 65 and 85 years old with acute or convalescent COVID-19.

The chain links TRBV10-1 to TRBJ2-6; the D gene is possibly TRBD1 (6 bases). Per germline, CDR1 WNHNN and CDR2 SYGVQD (reference sequence). The CDR3 extends over 17 amino acids. The V and J ends lost 11 bases and 0 bases respectively, with 20 bases between them. CDR3: CALRQRQESSGANVLTF. For the CDR3, the DNA is TGCGCCCTACGGCAGAGACAGGAGAGCTCTGGGGCCAACGTCCTGACTTTC.

This clone was counted once. The chain is built from TRBV9 and TRBJ1-3; 10 nucleotides align to TRBD1. Per germline, CDR1 SGDLS and CDR2 YYNGEE. The CDR3 loop spans 14 amino acids. Trimming took 7 bases from V and 4 from J; bases not matched to a gene: 5. The CDR3 is CASGEGQGGNTIYF. The CDR3 DNA follows: TGTGCCAGCGGGGAGGGACAGGGGGGAAACACCATATATTTT.

V is TRBV11-3 and J is TRBJ2-3, with 7 positions matching TRBD1. The germline CDR1 and CDR2 sequences are SGHNT and YENEEA. The CDR3 runs to 14 residues. The J segment lost 3 bases and the V segment lost 5 bases, leaving 5 bases of the junction unmatched. The DNA for the CDR3 is TGTGCCAGCAGCCGAGGACAGGAGACAGATACGCAGTATTTT. This translates into CASSRGQETDTQYF.

The gene calls are TRBV2 and TRBJ2-2, with 7 bases fitting TRBD2. J was trimmed by 1 base and V by 5 bases; bases with no gene match: 4. There are 15 residues in the CDR3. Germline-derived CDR1 and CDR2 are SNHLY and FYNNEI. The CDR3 nucleotides are TGTGCCAGCAGTTTTAGCGGGTTGAACACCGGGGAGCTGTTTTTT. It yields the protein CASSFSGLNTGELFF.

On this clone itself: Other DNA sequences in the sample encode the same CDR3. The chain links TRBV18 to TRBJ2-7; D is unresolved. The CDR3 is made up of 13 amino acids. The V gene's germline CDR1 is KGHSH and CDR2 LQKENI. Trimming stripped 0 bases from V and 3 bases from J, with 6 bases between. The CDR3 protein is CASSPPSLYEQYF. The DNA for the CDR3 is TGTGCCAGCTCACCACCGAGCCTCTACGAGCAGTACTTC.

This sequence joins TRBV28 and TRBJ1-6; maybe TRBD1 (5 bases). The V gene's germline CDR1 is MDHEN and CDR2 SYDVKM. This CDR3 is built from 18 residues. V was pared by 3 bases and J by 4 bases, with 19 bases between. CDR3 in DNA: TGTGCCAGCAGTTTTCAGGGTGCTTGGGACTTATATAATTCACCCCTCCACTTT. The encoded protein is CASSFQGAWDLYNSPLHF.

The chain's CDR3 is CATSDPHGTGESGANVLTF. DNA of the CDR3: TGTGCCACCAGTGATCCCCACGGGACAGGGGAATCTGGGGCCAACGTCCTGACTTTC. This chain joins TRBV24-1 and TRBJ2-6; TRBD1 agrees at 10 bases. This CDR3 has 19 residues. J was trimmed by 1 base and V by 3 bases; bases with no gene match: 8. Germline V gene data show CDR1 as KGHDR and CDR2 as SFDVKD.

This chain joins TRBV3-1 (or the pseudogene TRBV3-2) and TRBJ1-1; 8 bases agree with TRBD1. The CDR3 loop spans 14 amino acids. Looked up from germline, CDR1 is LGHDT and CDR2 is YNNKEL (reference sequence). J gave up 6 bases and V 1 base, and 4 bases lay outside the gene matches. The CDR3 region has the DNA TGTGCCAGCAGCCAAGTCGACAGGGGAGCTGAAGCTTTCTTT. As protein: CASSQVDRGAEAFF.

The CDR3 is CASSQRGGPETQYF. CDR3 sequence (DNA): TGTGCCAGTAGTCAAAGGGGGGGTCCAGAGACCCAGTACTTC. The chain uses TRBV19 and TRBJ2-5; D is possibly TRBD2 (7 bases). V was trimmed by 5 bases and J by 4 bases, leaving 14 bases between them. The CDR3 length is 14 residues. Germline V gene lookup returns CDR1 LNHDA and CDR2 SQIVND (reference sequence).

J is TRBJ2-7 and V is TRBV19; 7 bases map to TRBD2. The germline V gene encodes CDR1 LNHDA and CDR2 SQIVND (reference sequence). V trimming: 5 bases; J trimming: 2 bases; junction bases outside the gene matches: 9. The CDR3 spans 15 residues. CDR3 in amino acids: CASSPRTRPAYEQYF. CDR3 nucleotide sequence: TGTGCCAGTAGTCCCAGGACTAGACCAGCCTACGAGCAGTACTTC.

This chain joins TRBV28 and TRBJ2-3; a possible D gene is TRBD2 (6 bases). The CDR3 length is 12 residues. Trimming took off 6 bases at V and 5 bases at J, with 9 bases between the two ends. From germline, CDR1 is MDHEN and CDR2 SYDVKM. The CDR3 is CASSPGGDTQYF. CDR3 DNA: TGTGCCAGCAGCCCCGGGGGAGATACGCAGTATTTT.

This clone appeared once. The chain employs TRBV19 and TRBJ2-1, with 8 nucleotides matching TRBD2. The germline gives CDR1 LNHDA, CDR2 SQIVND (reference sequence). J lost 9 bases, V lost 7 bases, and 20 bases had no gene match. The CDR3 is made up of 17 amino acids. The CDR3 spells CASTPPSVAGHFGEQFF. CDR3 DNA: TGTGCCAGTACCCCGCCGAGTGTAGCGGGACACTTCGGTGAGCAGTTCTTC.

The gene calls are TRBV10-1 and TRBJ1-5, with a possible D match to TRBD1 (6 bases). With 7 bases removed from V and 4 bases from J, the gap between germline ends came to 17 bases. The CDR3 has 15 amino acids. Germline V gene lookup returns CDR1 WNHNN and CDR2 SYGVQD (reference sequence). CDR3 loop: CASNRVRFRNQPQHF. CDR3 DNA: TGCGCCAGCAACAGGGTACGGTTTAGGAATCAGCCCCAGCATTTT.

The chain links TRBV19 to TRBJ1-1; 7 nucleotides match TRBD1. J gave up 4 bases and V 7 bases, and 12 bases lay outside the gene matches. The CDR3 has 15 amino acids. CDR1 and CDR2 from the germline V gene are LNHDA and SQIVND (reference sequence). The CDR3 region has the DNA TGTGCCAGTACCAACGGGCCAGGGGGTAGCACTGAAGCTTTCTTT. Protein sequence: CASTNGPGGSTEAFF.

The V and J genes are TRBV29-1 and TRBJ2-2; D gene unclear. This CDR3 has 13 residues. Germline V gene data show CDR1 as SQVTM and CDR2 as ANQGSEA. V dropped 6 bases and J dropped 7 bases, with 15 bases sitting between them. In nucleotides, the CDR3 is TGCAGCGTACTGACGCTTTCGGGCGGGGAGCTGTTTTTT. Translation gives CSVLTLSGGELFF.

The V call is TRBV3-1 (or the pseudogene TRBV3-2), the J call TRBJ2-3, with TRBD2 matching 9 bases. CDR3 length: 18 amino acids. J lost 1 base, V lost 0 bases, and 8 bases had no gene match. The V gene's germline CDR1 is LGHDT and CDR2 YNNKEL (reference sequence). The CDR3 sequence is CASSQDWRREGGTDTQYF. The CDR3 DNA sequence: TGTGCCAGCAGCCAAGATTGGCGGCGGGAGGGCGGCACAGATACGCAGTATTTT.

Comments on this clone: A read error may produce the germline difference seen at one junction end. The chain couples TRBV6-1 to TRBJ2-3; 8 positions match TRBD1. The CDR3 runs 12 residues. Germline CDR1 MNHNS, CDR2 SASEGT. CDR3 protein: CASSEGTGTQYF. The CDR3 region has the DNA TGTGCCAGCAGTGAGGGGACAGGTACGCAGTATTTT.

The chain couples TRBV6-5 to TRBJ1-2, with TRBD1 matching over 8 bases. Trimming took 6 bases from V and 7 from J; bases not matched to a gene: 10. Germline V gene data show CDR1 as MNHEY and CDR2 as SVGAGI. The CDR3 is made up of 14 amino acids. The CDR3 nucleotides read TGTGCCAGCAGAAGTCCCGGGACAGGCTCTGGCTACACCTTC. Protein product: CASRSPGTGSGYTF.

The chain has TRBV7-9 and TRBJ2-7; 10 nucleotides align to TRBD2. The V gene end was trimmed by 5 bases and the J gene end by 3 bases; junction bases not matched to a gene: 13. The CDR3 loop spans 17 amino acids. Germline V gene lookup returns CDR1 SEHNR and CDR2 FQNEAQ (reference sequence). The CDR3 DNA sequence: TGTGCCAGCAGCCTAGGACGCGGACTAGCGGAAATCTACGAGCAGTACTTC. Protein product: CASSLGRGLAEIYEQYF.

V usage is TRBV9 and J usage is TRBJ1-4, with unresolved D. Trimming took 5 bases from V and 4 from J, leaving 9 bases between them. Germline CDR1 and CDR2: SGDLS and YYNGEE. This CDR3 region has 13 residues. CDR3 protein: CASSQGDNEKLFF. In DNA, the CDR3 is TGTGCCAGCAGTCAAGGAGATAATGAAAAACTGTTTTTT.

The chain combines TRBV5-3 with TRBJ2-1; 8 nucleotides align to TRBD1. TRBV5-3 is an ORF for which the function is uncertain. The CDR3 spans 17 residues. Germline trimming cut 4 bases from V and 0 bases from J; bases unmatched to any gene: 9. The CDR3 sequence: CARSDLPGQASYNEQFF. CDR3 DNA: TGTGCCAGAAGCGACCTTCCGGGACAGGCCTCCTACAATGAGCAGTTCTTC.

Only one count was recorded for this clone. The rearrangement joins TRBV4-1 to TRBJ1-1; no reliable D call. The germline V gene has CDR1 MGHRA and CDR2 YSYEKL. The CDR3 has 15 amino acids. V lost 0 bases, J lost 0 bases, and 8 bases lay in between. CDR3 nucleotide sequence: TGCGCCAGCAGCCAAGAGGGCAGCATGAACACTGAAGCTTTCTTT. Protein product: CASSQEGSMNTEAFF.

V gene TRBV5-8 combines with J gene TRBJ1-3; the match to TRBD1 covers 7 bases. The V gene end was trimmed by 4 bases and the J gene end by 4 bases; junction bases not matched to a gene: 5. The CDR3 is 14 amino acids. The germline V gene has CDR1 SGHTS and CDR2 YDEGEE. For the CDR3, the DNA is TGTGCCAGCAGCCGCGACAGGGTCGGAAACACCATATATTTT. Encoded protein: CASSRDRVGNTIYF.

J is TRBJ1-6 and V is TRBV19, with D possibly being TRBD1 (6 bases). In germline, CDR1 is LNHDA, CDR2 SQIVND (reference sequence). V shed 1 base and J shed 9 bases, with 19 bases lying between them. This CDR3 region has 17 residues. The CDR3 protein is CASSIAPAGVMSSPLHF. The DNA of the CDR3 is TGTGCCAGTAGTATAGCCCCGGCAGGGGTAATGAGTTCACCCCTCCACTTT.

Remarks on this clone: A read error may account for a junction end that differs from germline. The rearrangement uses TRBV4-1 and TRBJ1-2; TRBD1 might be the D (6 bases). Germline assignment: CDR1 MGHRA and CDR2 YSYEKL. The CDR3 length is 15 residues. The CDR3 nucleotides read TGCGCCAGCAGCCCGTACAGGGAAGCGAACTCTGGCTACACCTTC. Translation: CASSPYREANSGYTF.

This sequence joins TRBV2 and TRBJ2-1, with TRBD1 identical over 10 bases. The CDR3 loop spans 16 amino acids. Germline V CDR1 and CDR2: SNHLY, FYNNEI. J was trimmed by 2 bases and V by 5 bases; bases with no gene match: 6. CDR3 coding DNA: TGTGCCAGCAGTCTACGGACAGGGGGGACCTACAATGAGCAGTTCTTC. It translates to CASSLRTGGTYNEQFF.

The chain is built from TRBV19 and TRBJ2-7; tentative D call: TRBD2 (6 bases). The CDR3 has 15 residues. The V and J ends lost 5 bases and 2 bases respectively, with 16 bases between them. Germline CDR1 reads LNHDA; CDR2 reads SQIVND (reference sequence). The CDR3 region has the DNA TGTGCCAGTAGTTGGGGACTGGGATCCACCTACGAGCAGTACTTC. It codes for CASSWGLGSTYEQYF.

The CDR3 is CASTPGQGTYEQYF. The CDR3 region has the DNA TGTGCCAGTACCCCGGGACAGGGGACGTACGAGCAGTACTTC. V gene TRBV19 combines with J gene TRBJ2-7; 10 bases align to TRBD1. The V and J ends lost 7 bases and 4 bases, in that order; junction bases with no gene match: 7. Germline values: CDR1 LNHDA, CDR2 SQIVND (reference sequence). There are 14 residues in the CDR3.

The chain carries TRBV27 and TRBJ1-1; tentative D call: TRBD1 (5 bases). Trimming took off 1 base at V and 3 bases at J, with 9 bases between the two ends. Germline V lookup: CDR1 MNHEY, CDR2 SMNVEV (reference sequence). The CDR3 length is 14 residues. The CDR3 loop reads CASSLLGADTEAFF. CDR3 bases: TGTGCCAGCAGTTTATTAGGGGCGGACACTGAAGCTTTCTTT.

The chain carries TRBV6-2 or TRBV6-3 and TRBJ1-5; the match to TRBD1 covers 7 bases. The CDR3 spans 14 residues. Trimming removed 6 bases from V and 7 bases from J; junction bases left unmatched: 9. Germline V gives CDR1 MNHEY, CDR2 SVGEGT. The CDR3: CASSNDRVRQPQHF. The DNA for the CDR3 is TGTGCCAGCAGCAACGACAGGGTACGACAGCCCCAGCATTTT.

The chain employs TRBV27 and TRBJ1-1; TRBD1 is a possible D gene (5 bases). V lost 0 bases to trimming and J lost 10 bases, with 12 bases between them. The CDR3 is made up of 13 amino acids. Germline CDR1 is MNHEY and CDR2 is SMNVEV (reference sequence). Here the CDR3 reads CASSLSTRVGAFF. The CDR3 bases are TGTGCCAGCAGTTTATCGACCAGGGTAGGAGCTTTCTTT.